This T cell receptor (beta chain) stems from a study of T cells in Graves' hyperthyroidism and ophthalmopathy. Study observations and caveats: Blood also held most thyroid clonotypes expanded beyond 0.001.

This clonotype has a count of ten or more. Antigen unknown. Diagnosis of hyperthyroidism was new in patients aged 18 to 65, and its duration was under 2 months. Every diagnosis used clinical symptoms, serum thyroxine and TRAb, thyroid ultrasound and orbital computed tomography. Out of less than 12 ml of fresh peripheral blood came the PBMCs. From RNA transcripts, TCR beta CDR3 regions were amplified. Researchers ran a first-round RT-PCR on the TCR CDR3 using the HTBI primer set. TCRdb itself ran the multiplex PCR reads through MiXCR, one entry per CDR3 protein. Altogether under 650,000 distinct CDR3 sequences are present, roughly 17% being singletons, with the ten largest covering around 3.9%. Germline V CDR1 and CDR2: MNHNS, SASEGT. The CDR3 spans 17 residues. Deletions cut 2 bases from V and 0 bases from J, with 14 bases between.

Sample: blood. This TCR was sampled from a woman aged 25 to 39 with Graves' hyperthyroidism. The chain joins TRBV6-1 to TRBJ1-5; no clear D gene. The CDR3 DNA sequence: TGTGCCAGCAGTGAATGGGTGGCGGTCCATAGCAATCAGCCCCAGCATTTT. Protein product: CASSEWVAVHSNQPQHF.